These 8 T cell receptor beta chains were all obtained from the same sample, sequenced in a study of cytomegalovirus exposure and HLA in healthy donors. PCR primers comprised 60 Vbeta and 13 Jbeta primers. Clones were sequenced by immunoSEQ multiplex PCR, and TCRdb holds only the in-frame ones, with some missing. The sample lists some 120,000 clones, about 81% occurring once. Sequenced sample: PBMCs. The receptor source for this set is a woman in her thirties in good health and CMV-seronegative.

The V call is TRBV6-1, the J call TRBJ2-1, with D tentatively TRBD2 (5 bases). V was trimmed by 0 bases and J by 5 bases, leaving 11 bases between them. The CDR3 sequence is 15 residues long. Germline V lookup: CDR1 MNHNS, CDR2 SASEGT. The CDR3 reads CASSEARVSNNEQFF. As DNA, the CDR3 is TGTGCCAGCAGTGAAGCGCGGGTTAGCAACAATGAGCAGTTCTTC.

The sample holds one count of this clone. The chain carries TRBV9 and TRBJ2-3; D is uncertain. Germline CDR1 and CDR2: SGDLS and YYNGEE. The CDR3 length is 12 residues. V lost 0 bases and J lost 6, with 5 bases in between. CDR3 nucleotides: TGTGCCAGCAGCGTAGGTATGGATACGCAGTATTTT. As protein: CASSVGMDTQYF.

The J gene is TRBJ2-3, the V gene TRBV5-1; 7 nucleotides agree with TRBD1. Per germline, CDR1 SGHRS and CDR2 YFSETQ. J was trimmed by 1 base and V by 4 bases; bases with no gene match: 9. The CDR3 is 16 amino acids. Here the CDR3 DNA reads TGCGCCAGCAGCCGGACGACAGGGACGGGCACAGATACGCAGTATTTT. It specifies CASSRTTGTGTDTQYF. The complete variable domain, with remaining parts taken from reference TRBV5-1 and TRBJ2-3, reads KAGVTQTPRYLIKTRGQQVTLSCSPISGHRSVSWYQQTPGQGLQFLFEYFSETQRNKGNFPGRFSGRQFSNSRSEMNVSTLELGDSALYLCASSRTTGTGTDTQYFGPGTRLTVL.

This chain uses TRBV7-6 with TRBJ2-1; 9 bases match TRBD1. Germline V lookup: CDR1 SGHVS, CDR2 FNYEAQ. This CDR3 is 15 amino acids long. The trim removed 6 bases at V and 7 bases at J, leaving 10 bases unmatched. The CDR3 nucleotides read TGTGCCAGCAGTCTTGACAGGGGGTCGAGGAATGAGCAGTTCTTC. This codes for CASSLDRGSRNEQFF.

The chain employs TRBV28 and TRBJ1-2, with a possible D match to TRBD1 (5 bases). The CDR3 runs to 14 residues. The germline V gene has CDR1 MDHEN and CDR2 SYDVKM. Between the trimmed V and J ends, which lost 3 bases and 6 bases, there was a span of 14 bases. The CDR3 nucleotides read TGTGCCAGCAGTTTTGGTGACAGCTCAAATGGCTACACCTTC. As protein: CASSFGDSSNGYTF.

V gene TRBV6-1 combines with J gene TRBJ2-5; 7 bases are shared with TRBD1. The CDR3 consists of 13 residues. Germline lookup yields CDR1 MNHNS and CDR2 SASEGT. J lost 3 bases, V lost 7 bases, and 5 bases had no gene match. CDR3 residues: CASILTGKETQYF. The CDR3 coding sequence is TGTGCCAGCATCTTGACAGGGAAAGAGACCCAGTACTTC.

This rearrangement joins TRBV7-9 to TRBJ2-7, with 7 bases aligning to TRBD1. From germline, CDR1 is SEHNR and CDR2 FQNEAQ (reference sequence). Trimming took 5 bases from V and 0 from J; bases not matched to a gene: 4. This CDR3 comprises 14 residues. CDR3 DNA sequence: TGTGCCAGCAGCGGCCGGGACAGCTCCTACGAGCAGTACTTC. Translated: CASSGRDSSYEQYF.

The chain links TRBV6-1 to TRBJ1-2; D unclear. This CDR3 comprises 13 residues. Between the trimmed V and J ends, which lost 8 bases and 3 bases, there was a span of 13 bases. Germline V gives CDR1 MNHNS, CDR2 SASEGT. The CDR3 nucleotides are TGTGCCAGCGCGGGGTGGGTTGACTATGGCTACACCTTC. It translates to CASAGWVDYGYTF.